What follows are 7 T cell receptor beta chains derived from one specimen sequenced in a study of cytomegalovirus exposure and HLA in healthy donors. Use of 60 Vbeta and 13 Jbeta primers characterized the PCR. Using immunoSEQ multiplex PCR, the repertoire was profiled, and TCRdb retains in-frame clones only, with some absent. Among approximately 150,000 clones listed, around 79% were seen once. The sample was PBMCs. All receptors come from a man under 40 in good health and CMV-seropositive.

The chain carries TRBV29-1 and TRBJ2-4; D might be TRBD1 (6 bases). This CDR3 contains 21 residues. The V end lost 5 bases, the J end lost 0 bases, and 32 bases lay between the germline ends. In germline, CDR1 is SQVTM, CDR2 ANQGSEA. The CDR3 nucleotides read TGCAGCGTTTCTAAGGGGGAATATCGCCAAGGGTCCATCCTAGCCAAAAACATTCAGTACTTC. Encoded protein: CSVSKGEYRQGSILAKNIQYF.

The DNA for the CDR3 is TGTGCCAGCAACCTCCAGCTAGCGACTCAAGAGACCCAGTACTTC. It specifies CASNLQLATQETQYF. The chain uses TRBV6-1 and TRBJ2-5; D possibly corresponds to TRBD2 (6 bases). The V gene's germline CDR1 is MNHNS and CDR2 SASEGT. The CDR3 is made up of 15 amino acids. V gave up 7 bases and J gave up 2 bases, with 17 bases separating them.

The V call is TRBV2, the J call TRBJ1-1; 8 nucleotides align to TRBD1. Germline CDR1 reads SNHLY; CDR2 reads FYNNEI. The J segment lost 4 bases and the V segment lost 8 bases, leaving 9 bases of the junction unmatched. The CDR3 is made up of 14 amino acids. For the CDR3, the DNA is TGTGCCAGCCAGGGGGCTCGGTCGGGCACTGAAGCTTTCTTT. This codes for CASQGARSGTEAFF.

The V and J genes are TRBV27 and TRBJ1-3; perhaps TRBD1 as D (5 bases). This CDR3 has 15 amino acids. The V end lost 6 bases, the J end lost 3 bases, and 15 bases lay between the germline ends. Germline loops: CDR1 MNHEY, CDR2 SMNVEV (reference sequence). CDR3 in DNA: TGTGCCAGCAGCCCTCGGGGGATGTTTGGAAACACCATATATTTT. It specifies CASSPRGMFGNTIYF.

The V and J genes are TRBV5-1 and TRBJ1-5, with 7 bases that match TRBD1. CDR1 is SGHRS, CDR2 YFSETQ, per germline. V lost 0 bases to trimming and J lost 1 base; unmatched junction nucleotides: 1. This CDR3 contains 15 residues. The CDR3 protein is CASSLETGSNQPQHF. As DNA, the CDR3 is TGCGCCAGCAGCTTGGAGACAGGGAGCAATCAGCCCCAGCATTTT.

This chain uses TRBV6-5 with TRBJ2-2; D perhaps matches TRBD1 (6 bases). V gave up 6 bases and J gave up 3 bases, with 8 bases separating them. This CDR3 has 13 residues. Germline loops: CDR1 MNHEY, CDR2 SVGAGI. CDR3 nucleotides: TGTGCCAGCAGCAGGGGTTACACCGGGGAGCTGTTTTTT. This gives the protein CASSRGYTGELFF.

The sample holds a few counts of this clone. The chain is built from TRBV30 and TRBJ1-5; D remains unclear. CDR1 is GTSNPN, CDR2 SVGIG, per germline (reference sequence). Trimming pared 0 bases from V and 3 bases from J, leaving 12 bases between. The CDR3 has 15 amino acids. The CDR3 reads CAWSVPEFINQPQHF. The CDR3 nucleotides are TGTGCCTGGAGTGTACCGGAGTTCATCAATCAGCCCCAGCATTTT.